This TCR beta chain was sequenced in a study of control samples from healthy donors and cancer patients. Profiled with immunoSEQ multiplex PCR; TCRdb holds only in-frame clones, not every one. This sample has around 51,000 clones, with approximately 80% found just once. Looked up from germline, CDR1 is SGHDN and CDR2 is FVKESK. The CDR3 runs 15 residues. After removal of 1 base from V and 1 base from J, the junction contained 2 bases not matched to a gene. The receptor comes from a man aged 65 to 85 in good health. The chain uses TRBV14 and TRBJ1-1; 8 nucleotides align to TRBD1. Sequencing used blood. CDR3 region: CASSQAQGANTEAFF. The CDR3 DNA follows: TGTGCCAGCAGCCAAGCTCAGGGGGCGAACACTGAAGCTTTCTTT.